Listed below are T cell receptor beta chains from one sample, sequenced in a study of vaccination and CD4 T cells after COVID-19. The antigens for these receptors are not known. One entry per CDR3 protein results from TCRdb running MiXCR on the PCR reads. The data show 10,000 or so distinct CDR3 sequences, more than 30% seen once. Sequenced material: CD4+ T cells from blood, cultured in vitro. The receptor source for this set is a human donor in good health. Each CDR3 is given with its conserved first and last residue. D genes are given only for firm matches. A row's size may be missing; if present it is once, few, many or a size class.

V gene	clone size	D gene	J gene	CDR3 DNA	CDR3 protein
TRBV27	.	.	TRBJ2-5	TGTGCCAGCAGTTTAGTGGGAGTGGGTGAGACCCAGTACTTC	CASSLVGVGETQYF
TRBV6-1	.	.	TRBJ1-2	TGTGCCAGCAGTGAAGTACGGGAAACCAACTATGGCTACACCTTC	CASSEVRETNYGYTF
TRBV21-1	.	.	TRBJ2-6	TGTGCCATAGACCTCCACATGAGGGATGGGGGGGCCAACGTCCTGACTTTC	CAIDLHMRDGGANVLTF
TRBV5-8	large	.	TRBJ2-5	TGTGCCAGCAGCCCAGACTTCCTTAGCAGGGACCAAGAGACCCAGTACTTC	CASSPDFLSRDQETQYF
TRBV19	once	.	TRBJ2-7	TGTGCCAGTAGTCTCCAGGGACGGGGGGAGCAGTACTTC	CASSLQGRGEQYF
TRBV11-3	.	TRBD1	TRBJ2-2	TGTGCCAGCAGCTTAGGGGGACAGTTTACCGGGGAGCTGTTTTTT	CASSLGGQFTGELFF
TRBV20-1	.	TRBD1	TRBJ1-1	TGCAGTGCTAGAGACTCCCCTACCGGGACAGGGAACACTGAAGCTTTCTTT	CSARDSPTGTGNTEAFF
TRBV6-2/TRBV6-3	.	.	TRBJ2-7	TGTGCCAGCAATCAGGCTACCTACGAGCAGTACTTC	CASNQATYEQYF
TRBV7-9	few	.	TRBJ1-4	TGTGCTGGGGCGGGAGGCGAAAAACTGTTTTTT	CAGAGGEKLFF
TRBV20-1	.	TRBD2	TRBJ2-1	TGCAGTGCCCCACTCCGGGGCGGGAGCAATGAGCAGTTCTTC	CSAPLRGGSNEQFF
TRBV27	.	TRBD2	TRBJ2-1	TGTGCCAGCGCTAATAGCGGGAGGTACGAATACAATGAGCAGTTCTTC	CASANSGRYEYNEQFF